This passage covers 25 T cell receptor beta chains from one sample sequenced in a study of CD8+CD57+ T cells in acquired aplastic anemia. The study profiled TCR beta VDJ and CDR3 using genomic DNA as template. MiXCR, applied by TCRdb to the reads, yields one record per CDR3 protein. The sample yields more than 100,000 distinct CDR3 sequences, about 46% seen once. Sequences were obtained from sorted CD4+, CD8+, or CD8+CD57+ T cells (not recorded which) from PBMCs. Source of these receptors: a human donor in good health, serving as a control.

This clonotype was detected only a few times. The chain employs TRBV2 and TRBJ2-7, with D possibly being TRBD1 or TRBD2 (5 bases each). CDR1 and CDR2 from the germline V gene are SNHLY and FYNNEI. Trimming pared 6 bases from V and 3 bases from J, leaving 12 bases between. The CDR3 is 13 residues long. The CDR3 nucleotides read TGTGCCAGCAGACAAGGGACGAGCTACGAGCAGTACTTC. This translates into CASRQGTSYEQYF. The full variable domain, rest sourced from reference TRBV2 and TRBJ2-7, is EPEVTQTPSHQVTQMGQEVILRCVPISNHLYFYWYRQILGQKVEFLVSFYNNEISEKSEIFDDQFSVERPDGSNFTLKIRSTKLEDSAMYFCASRQGTSYEQYFGPGTRLTVT.

The chain joins TRBV29-1 to TRBJ1-3, with a weak D call TRBD1 (6 bases). The germline V gene has CDR1 SQVTM and CDR2 ANQGSEA. Trimming cost V 6 bases and J 0 bases, with 18 bases left between them. This CDR3 comprises 16 residues. The CDR3 loop reads CSVEVGGGISGNTIYF. CDR3 coding DNA: TGCAGCGTCGAGGTCGGAGGGGGGATCTCTGGAAACACCATATATTTT. The entire variable domain, with the rest obtained from reference TRBV29-1 and TRBJ1-3, is as follows: SAVISQKPSRDICQRGTSLTIQCQVDSQVTMMFWYRQQPGQSLTLIATANQGSEATYESGFVIDKFPISRPNLTFSTLTVSNMSPEDSSIYLCSVEVGGGISGNTIYFGEGSWLTVV.

With respect to this clonotype: Since a much larger clone is just one base distant, this may be a read error. The genes are TRBV14 and TRBJ1-1, with D possibly TRBD1 on 5 matching bases. The germline V and J ends were trimmed by 2 bases and 0 bases, with 10 bases remaining between them. This CDR3 has 15 amino acids. Germline CDR1 and CDR2: SGHDN and FVKESK. The CDR3 sequence is CASSQYRTLNTEAFF. The CDR3, as DNA: TGTGCCAGCAGCCAATACAGGACGTTGAACACTGAAGCTTTCTTT.

This clonotype was seen just once. The J gene is TRBJ1-2, the V gene TRBV20-1; D call uncertain. Per the germline V gene, CDR1 is DFQATT and CDR2 is SNEGSKA (reference sequence). This CDR3 region has 8 residues. CDR3 loop: CSPNGYTF. The CDR3 DNA reads as TGCAGCCCCAATGGCTACACCTTC.

The chain combines TRBV15 with TRBJ2-1; D is tentatively TRBD1 or TRBD2 (6 bases each). The CDR3 sequence is 16 residues long. Trimming shortened V by 0 bases and J by 4 bases, and 13 bases separated the two germline ends. In germline, CDR1 is LNHNV, CDR2 YYDKDF (reference sequence). As DNA, the CDR3 is TGTGCCACCAGCAGAGATACAGGGACTCCGTACAATGAGCAGTTCTTC. It encodes CATSRDTGTPYNEQFF.

This clonotype was seen a few times. The V call is TRBV27, the J call TRBJ1-4, with no clear D. CDR3 length: 15 residues. Germline V CDR1 and CDR2: MNHEY, SMNVEV (reference sequence). Trimming took 0 bases from V and 8 from J, leaving 13 bases between them. The CDR3 loop is CASSLSGALGEKLFF. The CDR3 DNA reads as TGTGCCAGCAGTTTATCTGGAGCACTAGGGGAAAAACTGTTTTTT.

This sequence joins TRBV25-1 and TRBJ1-1, with D unresolved. Per germline, CDR1 MGHDK and CDR2 SYGVNS. V lost 0 bases and J lost 10, with 9 bases in between. This CDR3 spans 12 amino acids. The chain's CDR3 is CASSEYHSIAFF. For the CDR3, the DNA is TGTGCCAGCAGTGAATATCACTCTATAGCTTTCTTT. The full variable domain, in which reference TRBV25-1 and TRBJ1-1 provide the parts outside the CDR3, is EADIYQTPRYLVIGTGKKITLECSQTMGHDKMYWYQQDPGMELHLIHYSYGVNSTEKGDLSSESTVSRIRTEHFPLTLESARPSHTSQYLCASSEYHSIAFFGQGTRLTVV.

Only a few counts were recorded for this clonotype. The rearrangement uses TRBV2 and TRBJ2-1; D gene uncertain. Trimming took off 8 bases at V and 11 bases at J, with 19 bases between the two ends. Germline V gene lookup returns CDR1 SNHLY and CDR2 FYNNEI. The length of the CDR3 is 13 residues. The CDR3 nucleotides read TGTGCCAGCGGGGTGCAACCTCCCGATAAGCAGTTCTTC. Translating it yields CASGVQPPDKQFF.

The chain carries TRBV7-7 and TRBJ2-2; TRBD1 aligns across 10 bases. Germline lookup yields CDR1 SSHAT and CDR2 FNYEAQ (reference sequence). The CDR3 length is 15 residues. V lost 3 bases to trimming and J lost 7 bases; unmatched junction nucleotides: 5. CDR3 nucleotides: TGTGCCAGCAGCTTCGGGGACAGGGGAAGCGGGGAGCTGTTTTTT. Translating it yields CASSFGDRGSGELFF.

The V and J genes are TRBV4-2 and TRBJ2-7, with 8 nucleotides matching TRBD2. This CDR3 region has 15 residues. Germline values: CDR1 LGHNA, CDR2 YNFKEQ. With 4 bases clipped from V and 0 bases from J, the junction kept 5 bases outside the gene matches. The CDR3 bases are TGTGCCAGCAGCCTCCTAAGCGGGGGCTCCTACGAGCAGTACTTC. Its translation is CASSLLSGGSYEQYF.

This clonotype showed up many times. The chain is built from TRBV11-2 and TRBJ2-5; maybe TRBD2 (5 bases). CDR3 length equals 16 residues. CDR1 is SGHAT, CDR2 FQNNGV, per germline. Trimming pared 1 base from V and 0 bases from J, leaving 12 bases between. CDR3 bases: TGTGCCAGCAGCTTAGTCGGTGGACTGTACCAAGAGACCCAGTACTTC. Amino acid sequence: CASSLVGGLYQETQYF. The variable domain in full, with the rest retrieved from reference TRBV11-2 and TRBJ2-5, is EAGVAQSPRYKIIEKRQSVAFWCNPISGHATLYWYQQILGQGPKLLIQFQNNGVVDDSQLPKDRFSAERLKGVDSTLKIQPAKLEDSAVYLCASSLVGGLYQETQYFGPGTRLLVL.

V gene TRBV2 combines with J gene TRBJ1-4; tentatively, D is TRBD1 (6 bases). CDR1 is SNHLY, CDR2 FYNNEI, per germline. V dropped 8 bases and J dropped 8 bases, with 21 bases sitting between them. The CDR3 is made up of 15 amino acids. CDR3 sequence: CASHRDQWVLEKLFF. The CDR3 region has the DNA TGTGCCAGCCACAGGGACCAGTGGGTGTTAGAAAAACTGTTTTTT.

The chain joins TRBV2 to TRBJ2-1; 10 bases agree with TRBD2. Trimming cost V 1 base and J 6 bases; bases outside gene matches: 3. In germline, CDR1 is SNHLY, CDR2 FYNNEI. The CDR3 consists of 15 residues. Here the CDR3 reads CASSEGAGGPNEQFF. CDR3 bases: TGTGCCAGCAGTGAAGGAGCGGGGGGGCCCAATGAGCAGTTCTTC.

This sequence joins TRBV19 and TRBJ2-7, with 9 bases aligning to TRBD2. The trim removed 3 bases at V and 2 bases at J, leaving 5 bases unmatched. Germline CDR1 reads LNHDA; CDR2 reads SQIVND (reference sequence). The CDR3 has 15 amino acids. The CDR3 protein is CASSIASGETYEQYF. CDR3 nucleotides: TGTGCCAGTAGTATCGCTAGCGGGGAAACCTACGAGCAGTACTTC.

V is TRBV7-3 and J is TRBJ2-7; 7 positions match TRBD2. V shed 7 bases and J 3 bases; nucleotides not matched to a gene: 9. The CDR3 is made up of 14 amino acids. CDR1 and CDR2 (germline): SGHTA, FQGTGA. The CDR3 sequence is CASIVKGGDYEQYF. Written as DNA, the CDR3 is TGTGCCAGCATCGTAAAGGGAGGGGACTACGAGCAGTACTTC. The full variable domain, completed using reference TRBV7-3 and TRBJ2-7, is GAGVSQTPSNKVTEKGKYVELRCDPISGHTALYWYRQSLGQGPEFLIYFQGTGAADDSGLPNDRFFAVRPEGSVSTLKIQRTERGDSAVYLCASIVKGGDYEQYFGPGTRLTVT.

About this clonotype: A much larger clone lies a single base off, so this may be a read error. The chain couples TRBV6-1 to TRBJ1-1; D possibly corresponds to TRBD1 (6 bases). The CDR3 has 15 amino acids. Germline values: CDR1 MNHNS, CDR2 SASEGT. Trimming removed 7 bases at V and 5 bases at J, with 20 bases between. This CDR3 reads CASTVLTRGVTEAFF. The CDR3 region has the DNA TGTGCCAGCACCGTCTTAACGAGGGGGGTAACTGAAGCTTTCTTT.

J is TRBJ2-7 and V is TRBV20-1; 13 positions match TRBD2. CDR1 is DFQATT and CDR2 is SNEGSKA in the germline V gene (reference sequence). V lost 2 bases to trimming and J lost 8 bases; unmatched junction nucleotides: 6. This CDR3 has 14 residues. The CDR3 DNA follows: TGCAGTGCTAGAACACTAGCGGGGGGGTTCAAGCAGTACTTC. Its protein product is CSARTLAGGFKQYF.

Details on this clonotype: It may be a read error: a sequence one base away is much more abundant. The V gene is TRBV6-2 or TRBV6-3, the J gene TRBJ2-1; tentatively, D is TRBD2 (5 bases). Germline CDR1 and CDR2: MNHEY and SVGEGT. This CDR3 has 15 amino acids. CDR3: CASSYSRDSYNEQLF. The CDR3 DNA reads TGTGCCAGCAGTTACTCGAGGGATTCCTACAATGAGCAGCTCTTC.

The chain couples TRBV10-3 to TRBJ2-7, with 7 bases that match TRBD2. Trimming removed 4 bases from V and 0 bases from J; junction bases left unmatched: 6. The CDR3 spans 15 residues. Germline lookup yields CDR1 ENHRY and CDR2 SYGVKD. CDR3 DNA sequence: TGTGCCATCAGTGGGGAGGCGGGGGACTCCTACGAGCAGTACTTC. This codes for CAISGEAGDSYEQYF.

The chain is built from TRBV24-1 and TRBJ2-3, with D perhaps TRBD2 (6 bases). The V and J ends lost 10 bases and 2 bases respectively, with 12 bases between them. Germline CDR1 and CDR2: KGHDR and SFDVKD. The CDR3 runs 13 residues. The CDR3 spells CATGGKDTDTQYF. Written as DNA, the CDR3 is TGTGCCACAGGCGGGAAGGACACAGATACGCAGTATTTT.

This clonotype showed up many times. The chain is built from TRBV2 and TRBJ2-1, with 8 nucleotides matching TRBD1. This CDR3 has 13 residues. Germline V CDR1 and CDR2: SNHLY, FYNNEI. Trimming removed 8 bases from V and 3 bases from J; junction bases left unmatched: 3. The CDR3 loop is CASGGQGYNEQFF. CDR3 in DNA: TGTGCCAGCGGTGGACAGGGCTACAATGAGCAGTTCTTC. Together with reference TRBV2 and TRBJ2-1, the CDR3 gives the full variable domain: EPEVTQTPSHQVTQMGQEVILRCVPISNHLYFYWYRQILGQKVEFLVSFYNNEISEKSEIFDDQFSVERPDGSNFTLKIRSTKLEDSAMYFCASGGQGYNEQFFGPGTRLTVL.

The CDR3 region is CATSRVGQGGSYTF. CDR3 nucleotides: TGTGCCACCAGCAGAGTTGGACAGGGAGGAAGCTACACCTTC. V and J are TRBV15 and TRBJ1-2, with 8 bases identical to TRBD1. CDR3 size: 14 residues. In germline, CDR1 is LNHNV, CDR2 YYDKDF (reference sequence). V was clipped by 1 base and J by 9 bases; unmatched bases: 7.

This clonotype was observed many times. The J gene is TRBJ2-7, the V gene TRBV6-1, with 11 bases lining up with TRBD1. V shed 6 bases, J shed 4 bases, and the junction held 8 bases outside the gene matches. CDR3 size: 15 residues. The germline CDR1 and CDR2 sequences are MNHNS and SASEGT. CDR3 loop: CASSPGQGVRYEQYF. CDR3 in DNA: TGTGCCAGCAGCCCGGGACAGGGGGTAAGGTACGAGCAGTACTTC.

This clonotype was counted many times. V and J are TRBV5-1 and TRBJ2-2; 7 bases line up with TRBD1. V shed 4 bases, J shed 0 bases, and the junction held 3 bases outside the gene matches. CDR1 is SGHRS and CDR2 is YFSETQ in the germline V gene. This CDR3 region has 15 residues. CDR3 sequence (DNA): TGCGCCAGCAGCCGGGACAGCGCGAACACCGGGGAGCTGTTTTTT. Its protein is CASSRDSANTGELFF.

The CDR3 is CASIEWGELFF. As DNA, the CDR3 is TGTGCCAGTATCGAGTGGGGGGAGCTGTTTTTT. The chain combines TRBV19 with TRBJ2-2, with D unclear. Per germline, CDR1 LNHDA and CDR2 SQIVND (reference sequence). The CDR3 loop spans 11 amino acids. V dropped 7 bases and J dropped 8 bases, with 8 bases sitting between them.